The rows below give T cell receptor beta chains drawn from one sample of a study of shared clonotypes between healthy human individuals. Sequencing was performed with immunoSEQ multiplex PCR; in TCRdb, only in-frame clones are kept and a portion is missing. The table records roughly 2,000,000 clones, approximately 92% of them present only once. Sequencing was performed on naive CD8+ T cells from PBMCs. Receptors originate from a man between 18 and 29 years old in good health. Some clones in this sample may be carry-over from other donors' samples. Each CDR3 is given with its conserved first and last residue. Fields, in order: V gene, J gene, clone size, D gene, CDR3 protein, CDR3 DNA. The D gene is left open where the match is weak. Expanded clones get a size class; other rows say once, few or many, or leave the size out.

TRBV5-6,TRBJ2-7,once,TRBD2,CASRHGTSAYEQYF,TGTGCCAGCAGACATGGGACTAGCGCCTACGAGCAGTACTTC
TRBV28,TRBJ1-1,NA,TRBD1,CASSWAGTGGNTEAFF,TGTGCCAGCAGTTGGGCCGGGACAGGGGGGAACACTGAAGCTTTCTTT
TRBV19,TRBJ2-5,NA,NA,CASSWSVGWQETQYF,TGTGCCAGTAGCTGGTCGGTGGGGTGGCAAGAGACCCAGTACTTC
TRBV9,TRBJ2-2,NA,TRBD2,CASSSPGLAGDLRF,TGTGCCAGCAGCTCTCCGGGACTAGCGGGAGACCTTCGTTTT
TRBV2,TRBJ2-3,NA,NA,CASRAELGGTDTQYF,TGTGCCAGCAGGGCCGAACTAGGGGGCACAGATACGCAGTATTTT
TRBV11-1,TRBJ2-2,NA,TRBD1,CASSLAEGGANTGELFF,TGTGCCAGCAGCTTAGCGGAAGGGGGCGCGAACACCGGGGAGCTGTTTTTT
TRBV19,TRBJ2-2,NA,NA,CASSIGQSTGELFF,TGTGCCAGTAGTATAGGGCAGAGCACCGGGGAGCTGTTTTTT
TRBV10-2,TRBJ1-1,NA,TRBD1,CASRGRGRNTEAFF,TGCGCCAGCAGAGGTAGGGGGCGAAACACTGAAGCTTTCTTT
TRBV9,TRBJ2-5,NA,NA,CASSPQEGATQYF,TGTGCCAGCAGCCCCCAGGAAGGGGCGACCCAGTACTTC
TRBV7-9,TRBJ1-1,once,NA,CASSFEAFF,TGTGCCAGCAGCTTCGAAGCTTTCTTT
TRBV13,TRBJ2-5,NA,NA,CASSLWGREYPQETQYF,TGTGCCAGCAGCTTATGGGGACGGGAGTATCCCCAAGAGACCCAGTACTTC
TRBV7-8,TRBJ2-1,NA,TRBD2,CASSLEAGSLYEQFF,TGTGCCAGCAGCTTAGAAGCGGGGAGCTTGTATGAGCAGTTCTTC
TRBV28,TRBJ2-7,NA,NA,CASSPPSAGTYEQYF,TGTGCCAGCAGTCCACCCTCGGCTGGGACCTACGAGCAGTACTTC
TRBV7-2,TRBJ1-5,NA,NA,CASSPGAGHGQPQHF,TGTGCCAGCAGCCCAGGGGCAGGGCATGGTCAGCCCCAGCATTTT
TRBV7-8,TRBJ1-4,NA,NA,CASSSLMGGAYEKLFF,TGTGCCAGCAGCTCACTAATGGGAGGGGCTTATGAAAAACTGTTTTTT
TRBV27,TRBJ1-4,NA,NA,CASSFRRQHLNEKLFF,TGTGCCAGCAGTTTTCGACGACAACACCTTAATGAAAAACTGTTTTTT
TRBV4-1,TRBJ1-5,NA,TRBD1,CASSQDYTGAQPQHF,TGCGCCAGCAGCCAAGATTATACAGGGGCCCAGCCCCAGCATTTT
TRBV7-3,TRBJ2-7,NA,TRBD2,CASSSAGGPGYEQYF,TGTGCCAGCAGCTCCGCGGGAGGGCCGGGGTACGAGCAGTACTTC
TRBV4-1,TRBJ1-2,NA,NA,CASSQDSQAFYGYTF,TGCGCCAGCAGCCAGGATTCCCAGGCCTTCTATGGCTACACCTTC
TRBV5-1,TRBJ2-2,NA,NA,CASSFQAGELFF,TGCGCCAGCAGCTTCCAAGCCGGGGAGCTGTTTTTT
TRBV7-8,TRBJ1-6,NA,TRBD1,CASSALQGAGSPLHF,TGTGCCAGCAGCGCCCTACAGGGGGCAGGATCACCCCTCCACTTT
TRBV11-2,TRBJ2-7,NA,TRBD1,CASSLGWTGAYEQYF,TGTGCCAGCAGCTTAGGTTGGACAGGGGCCTACGAGCAGTACTTC
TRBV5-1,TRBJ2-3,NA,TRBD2,CASSQASGKTDTQYF,TGCGCCAGCAGCCAGGCTAGCGGGAAAACAGATACGCAGTATTTT
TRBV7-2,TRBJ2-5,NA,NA,CASSSREETQYF,TGTGCCAGCAGCTCCAGGGAAGAGACCCAGTACTTC
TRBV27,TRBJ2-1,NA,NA,CASSERVSYNEQFF,TGTGCCAGCAGTGAGCGGGTGTCCTACAATGAGCAGTTCTTC
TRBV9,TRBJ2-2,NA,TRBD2,CASSPGSGSTGELFF,TGTGCCAGCAGCCCCGGAAGCGGGAGCACCGGGGAGCTGTTTTTT
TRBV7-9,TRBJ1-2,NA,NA,CASSLGDRILPYGYTF,TGTGCCAGCAGCTTAGGAGACAGGATCCTTCCGTATGGCTACACCTTC
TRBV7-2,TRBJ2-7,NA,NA,CASSLGLYRDEQYF,TGTGCCAGCAGCTTAGGCCTATACAGGGACGAGCAGTACTTC
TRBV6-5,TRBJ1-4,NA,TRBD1,CASRSGGEKLFF,TGTGCCAGCAGGTCAGGGGGGGAAAAACTGTTTTTT
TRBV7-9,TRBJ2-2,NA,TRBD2,CASSLDDSGHGTGELFF,TGTGCCAGCAGCTTAGATGATAGCGGGCACGGGACCGGGGAGCTGTTTTTT
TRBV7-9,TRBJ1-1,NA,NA,CASRTGGQNTEAFF,TGTGCCAGCAGGACGGGGGGGCAGAACACTGAAGCTTTCTTT
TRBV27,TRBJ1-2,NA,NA,CASRNKDSPGISGYTF,TGTGCCAGCAGAAATAAGGATAGCCCCGGGATAAGTGGCTACACCTTC
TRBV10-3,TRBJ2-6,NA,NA,CAISEWDSGANVLTF,TGTGCCATCAGTGAGTGGGATTCTGGGGCCAACGTCCTGACTTTC
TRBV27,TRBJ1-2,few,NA,CASAIGVNYGYTF,TGTGCCAGCGCCATAGGCGTTAACTATGGCTACACCTTC
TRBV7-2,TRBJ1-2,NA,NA,CASSPSPSYGYTF,TGTGCCAGCAGCCCTAGTCCGAGCTATGGCTACACCTTC
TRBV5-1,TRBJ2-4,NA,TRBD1,CASSLGDRELRKTKNIQYF,TGCGCCAGCAGCTTGGGGGACAGGGAGTTGCGCAAAACCAAAAACATTCAGTACTTC
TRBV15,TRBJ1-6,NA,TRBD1,CATSILPLGQGGRNSPLHF,TGTGCCACCAGCATTCTCCCGCTGGGGCAGGGGGGTCGGAATTCACCCCTCCACTTT
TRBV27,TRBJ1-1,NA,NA,CASSPLSGTIYNTEAFF,TGTGCCAGCAGTCCCCTATCAGGGACAATATATAACACTGAAGCTTTCTTT
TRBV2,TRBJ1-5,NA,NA,CASSGDNSNQPQHF,TGTGCCAGCAGTGGGGACAATAGCAATCAGCCCCAGCATTTT
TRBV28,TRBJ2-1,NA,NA,CASSAPGLANEQFF,TGTGCCAGCAGCGCTCCCGGGCTGGCGAATGAGCAGTTCTTC
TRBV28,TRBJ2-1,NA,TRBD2,CASSLKLADEQFF,TGTGCCAGCAGTTTAAAACTAGCGGATGAGCAGTTCTTC
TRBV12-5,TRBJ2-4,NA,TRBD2,CASGLVLSRRETPKNIQYF,TGTGCTAGTGGTTTGGTACTAAGTCGGCGGGAGACCCCCAAAAACATTCAGTACTTC
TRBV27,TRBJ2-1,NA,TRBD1,CASRFSRDRVYNEQFF,TGTGCCAGCAGATTCTCCCGGGACAGGGTGTACAATGAGCAGTTCTTC
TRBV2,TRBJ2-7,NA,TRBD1,CASSGTGSYEQYF,TGTGCCAGCAGTGGGACAGGGAGTTACGAGCAGTACTTC
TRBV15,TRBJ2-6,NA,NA,CATSRDVSDLNPGANVLTF,TGTGCCACCAGCAGAGATGTTTCGGACCTAAATCCGGGGGCCAACGTCCTGACTTTC
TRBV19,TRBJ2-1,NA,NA,CASSRVRSPGYEQFF,TGTGCCAGTAGTAGGGTCAGGTCCCCCGGGTATGAGCAGTTCTTC
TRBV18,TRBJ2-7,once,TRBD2,CASSPWGTSVREQYF,TGTGCCAGCTCACCATGGGGGACTAGCGTCAGGGAGCAGTACTTC
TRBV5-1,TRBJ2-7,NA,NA,CASKQGYEQYF,TGCGCCAGCAAACAGGGCTACGAGCAGTACTTC
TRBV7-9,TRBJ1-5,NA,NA,CASSPGHAANQPQHF,TGTGCCAGCAGCCCCGGACATGCGGCTAATCAGCCCCAGCATTTT
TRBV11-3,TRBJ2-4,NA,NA,CASSQGPLGIQYF,TGTGCCAGCAGCCAGGGACCTTTGGGGATTCAGTACTTC
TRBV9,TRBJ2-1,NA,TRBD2,CASSASGRQGREFF,TGTGCCAGCAGCGCCAGCGGGAGGCAAGGGAGGGAGTTCTTC
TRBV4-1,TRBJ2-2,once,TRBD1,CASSTKQGATGELFF,TGCGCCAGCAGTACCAAACAGGGGGCGACCGGGGAGCTGTTTTTT
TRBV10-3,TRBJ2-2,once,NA,CAISEYQTGELFF,TGTGCCATCAGTGAGTACCAGACCGGGGAGCTGTTTTTT
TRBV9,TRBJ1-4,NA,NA,CASSPSSRDNEKLFF,TGTGCCAGCAGCCCCTCTTCAAGGGATAATGAAAAACTGTTTTTT